These 13 T cell receptor beta chains originate from one sample sequenced in a study of T cells in Graves' hyperthyroidism and ophthalmopathy. Amplified TCR beta CDR3 regions came from RNA transcripts. During a first-round RT-PCR of the TCR CDR3, the HTBI primer set was used. TCRdb reprocessed the multiplex PCR reads via MiXCR and lists one record per CDR3 protein. Of roughly 800,000 distinct CDR3 sequences listed, 38% are singletons. The sample was blood. The receptors shown here come from a man between 18 and 29 years old with Graves' hyperthyroidism.

The table lists this clonotype with a few counts. This chain links TRBV9 with TRBJ2-7, with D unclear. The germline V gene encodes CDR1 SGDLS and CDR2 YYNGEE. The CDR3 is 14 amino acids. V lost 0 bases, J lost 3 bases, and 10 bases lay in between. The CDR3 DNA reads TGTGCCAGCAGCGTAGAGCGTACCCTCTACGAGCAGTACTTC. Amino acid sequence: CASSVERTLYEQYF.

This clonotype was observed a handful of times. The chain employs TRBV20-1 and TRBJ1-5; a weak D match, TRBD1 (6 bases). Germline V gives CDR1 DFQATT, CDR2 SNEGSKA (reference sequence). The CDR3 extends over 13 amino acids. The V end lost 6 bases, the J end lost 6 bases, and 15 bases lay between the germline ends. CDR3 DNA: TGCAGTGCCAGAAGGGACATAAGTCAGCCCCAGCATTTT. Amino acid sequence: CSARRDISQPQHF.

This clonotype was found once. The chain recombines TRBV7-2 with TRBJ2-7, with 7 positions matching TRBD2. Germline CDR1 and CDR2: SGHTA and FQGNSA. The CDR3 sequence is 14 residues long. J gave up 5 bases and V 6 bases, and 10 bases lay outside the gene matches. CDR3 sequence: CASSPTWGRDEQYF. CDR3 bases: TGTGCCAGCAGTCCGACGTGGGGGAGGGACGAGCAGTACTTC.

The genes are TRBV11-2 and TRBJ2-5; 11 bases match TRBD2. Per the germline V gene, CDR1 is SGHAT and CDR2 is FQNNGV. Trimming took 4 bases from V and 0 from J; bases not matched to a gene: 1. This CDR3 has 15 residues. The DNA for the CDR3 is TGTGCCAGCAGCTCTAGCGGGGGGTACCAAGAGACCCAGTACTTC. Translated: CASSSSGGYQETQYF.

The table lists this clonotype with many counts. This rearrangement joins TRBV25-1 to TRBJ1-6, with 9 bases identical to TRBD1. With V trimmed by 6 bases and J by 5 bases, 8 bases remained unmatched. This CDR3 region has 16 residues. Germline-derived CDR1 and CDR2 are MGHDK and SYGVNS. DNA of the CDR3: TGTGCCAGCAGCCCAAGTGGACAGGGGCATAATTCACCCCTCCACTTT. Protein: CASSPSGQGHNSPLHF.

This chain uses TRBV11-2 with TRBJ1-1, with D hard to call. This CDR3 is built from 13 residues. The germline V gene encodes CDR1 SGHAT and CDR2 FQNNGV. V lost 0 bases and J lost 11, with 13 bases in between. CDR3 in amino acids: CASSLERYHGAFF. Here the CDR3 DNA reads TGTGCCAGCAGCTTAGAGCGCTATCACGGGGCTTTCTTT.

This clonotype has ten or more counts. The chain couples TRBV19 to TRBJ1-5; D is possibly TRBD1 (5 bases). Trimming removed 6 bases from V and 2 bases from J, with 8 bases in between. Germline assignment: CDR1 LNHDA and CDR2 SQIVND (reference sequence). The CDR3 has 13 amino acids. The CDR3 spells CASSDSGNQPQHF. In DNA, the CDR3 is TGTGCCAGTAGCGACAGCGGCAATCAGCCCCAGCATTTT.

For this clonotype: A single base separates this from a much larger clone, so it may be a read error. The CDR3, as DNA: TGTGCCATCAGCTCGACAGGGCTGAATCAGCCCCAGCATTTT. This gives the protein CAISSTGLNQPQHF. The chain links TRBV10-3 to TRBJ1-5; 7 positions match TRBD1. CDR3 length: 14 amino acids. The germline CDR1 and CDR2 sequences are ENHRY and SYGVKD. V trimming: 6 bases; J trimming: 4 bases; junction bases outside the gene matches: 6.

This chain uses TRBV20-1 with TRBJ2-7; either TRBD1 or TRBD2 may fit D (5 bases each). The V and J ends lost 6 bases and 6 bases respectively, with 21 bases between them. From germline, CDR1 is DFQATT and CDR2 SNEGSKA (reference sequence). The CDR3 sequence is 14 residues long. This chain's CDR3 is CSADRGTVIREQYF. The CDR3 DNA reads TGCAGTGCGGACCGAGGGACGGTAATTCGCGAGCAGTACTTC.

A note on this clonotype: A much larger clone lies a single base off, so this may be a read error. The gene calls are TRBV10-3 and TRBJ2-2; TRBD2 matches at 8 bases. This CDR3 has 17 amino acids. CDR1 ENHRY and CDR2 SYGVKD come from the germline V gene. CDR3 residues: CAVSEGVAGPNTGELFF. The CDR3 bases are TGTGCCGTCAGTGAGGGGGTAGCGGGGCCGAACACCGGGGAGCTGTTTTTT.

Notes on this clonotype: Possible read error: a much larger clone is one base away. J is TRBJ2-2 and V is TRBV29-1; weak D call: TRBD2 (5 bases). V was shortened by 7 bases and J by 1 base, with 13 bases between the two germline ends. Germline V lookup: CDR1 SQVTM, CDR2 ANQGSEA. The CDR3 covers 14 residues. This chain's CDR3 is CSAILVVNTGELFF. CDR3 nucleotides: TGCAGCGCGATACTAGTGGTGAACACCGGGGAGCTGTTTTTT.

Note on this clonotype: The conserved phenylalanine or tryptophan normally closing the CDR3 is absent here, so this likely arose from a read error. The chain combines TRBV7-9 with TRBJ1-6; no clear D. V was clipped by 6 bases and J by 9 bases, with 12 bases between them. The CDR3 has 13 residues. Germline CDR1 reads SEHNR; CDR2 reads FQNEAQ (reference sequence). In nucleotides, the CDR3 is TGTGCCAGCAGTGATGGTCTCGCTTCACCCCTCCACTCT. This encodes CASSDGLASPLHS.

This clonotype was found a few times. A read error may produce the germline difference seen at one junction end. The chain uses TRBV4-1 and TRBJ2-5; 11 bases map to TRBD2. This CDR3 comprises 17 residues. Per the germline V gene, CDR1 is MGHRA and CDR2 is YSYEKL. The CDR3 DNA sequence: TGTGCCAGCAGCCAAGATCCGGGACTAGCGGCACAAGAGACCCAGTACTTC. Its protein product is CASSQDPGLAAQETQYF.